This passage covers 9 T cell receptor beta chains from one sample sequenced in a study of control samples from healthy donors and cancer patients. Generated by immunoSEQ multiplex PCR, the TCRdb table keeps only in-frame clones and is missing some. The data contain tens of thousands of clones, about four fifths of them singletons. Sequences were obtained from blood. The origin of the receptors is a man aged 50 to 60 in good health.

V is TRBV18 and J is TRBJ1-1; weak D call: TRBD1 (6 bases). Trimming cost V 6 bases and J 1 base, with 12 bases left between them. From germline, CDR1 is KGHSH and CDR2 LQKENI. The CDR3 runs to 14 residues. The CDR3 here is CASSVGGQNTEAFF. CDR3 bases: TGTGCCAGCTCCGTTGGGGGACAGAACACTGAAGCTTTCTTT.

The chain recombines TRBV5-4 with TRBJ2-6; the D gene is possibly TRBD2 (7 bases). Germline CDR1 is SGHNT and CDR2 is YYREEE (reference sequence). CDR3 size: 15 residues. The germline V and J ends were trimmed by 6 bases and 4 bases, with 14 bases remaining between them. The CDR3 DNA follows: TGTGCCAGCACTATAGGGGGGGCCGGGGCCAACGTCCTGACTTTC. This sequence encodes CASTIGGAGANVLTF.

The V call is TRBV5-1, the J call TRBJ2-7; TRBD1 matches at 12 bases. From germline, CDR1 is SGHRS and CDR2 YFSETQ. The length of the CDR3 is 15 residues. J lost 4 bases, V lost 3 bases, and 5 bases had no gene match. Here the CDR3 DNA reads TGCGCCAGCAGCTCGGGACAGGGGGCTGGGTACGAGCAGTACTTC. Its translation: CASSSGQGAGYEQYF.

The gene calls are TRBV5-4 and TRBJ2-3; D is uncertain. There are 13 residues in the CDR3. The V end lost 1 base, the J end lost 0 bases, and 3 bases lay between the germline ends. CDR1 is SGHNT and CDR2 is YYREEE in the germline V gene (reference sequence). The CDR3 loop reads CASSLRSTDTQYF. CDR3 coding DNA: TGTGCCAGCAGCTTGAGAAGCACAGATACGCAGTATTTT.

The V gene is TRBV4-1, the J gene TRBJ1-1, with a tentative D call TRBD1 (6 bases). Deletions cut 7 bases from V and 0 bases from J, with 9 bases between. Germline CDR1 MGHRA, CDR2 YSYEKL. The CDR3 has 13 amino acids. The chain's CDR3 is CASTGQMNTEAFF. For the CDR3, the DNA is TGCGCCAGCACCGGACAGATGAACACTGAAGCTTTCTTT.

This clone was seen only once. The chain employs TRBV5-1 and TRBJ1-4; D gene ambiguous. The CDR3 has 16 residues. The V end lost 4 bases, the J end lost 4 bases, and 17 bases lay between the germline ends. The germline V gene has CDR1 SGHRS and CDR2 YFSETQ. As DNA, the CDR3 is TGCGCCAGCAGCCCGACGCCCGTTCAGCTTAATGAAAAACTGTTTTTT. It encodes CASSPTPVQLNEKLFF.

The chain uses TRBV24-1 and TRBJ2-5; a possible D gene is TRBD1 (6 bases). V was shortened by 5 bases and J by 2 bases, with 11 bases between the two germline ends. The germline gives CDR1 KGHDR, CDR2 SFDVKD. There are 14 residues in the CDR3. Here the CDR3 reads CATSGTEEQETQYF. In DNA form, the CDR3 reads TGTGCCACCAGTGGGACAGAGGAGCAAGAGACCCAGTACTTC.

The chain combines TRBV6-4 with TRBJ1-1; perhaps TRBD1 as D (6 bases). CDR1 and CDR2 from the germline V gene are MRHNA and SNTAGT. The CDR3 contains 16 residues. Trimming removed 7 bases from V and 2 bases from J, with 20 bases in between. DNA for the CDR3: TGTGCCAGCACTTCTGGGGGGGGCGACATTAACACTGAAGCTTTCTTT. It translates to CASTSGGGDINTEAFF.

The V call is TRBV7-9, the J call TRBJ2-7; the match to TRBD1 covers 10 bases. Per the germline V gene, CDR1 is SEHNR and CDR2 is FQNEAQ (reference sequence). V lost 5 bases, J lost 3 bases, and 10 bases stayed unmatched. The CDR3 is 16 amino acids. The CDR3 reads CASSHPGQGTIYEQYF. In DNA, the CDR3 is TGTGCCAGCAGCCACCCGGGACAGGGGACAATCTACGAGCAGTACTTC.